This T cell receptor beta chain was sequenced in a study of cytomegalovirus exposure and HLA in healthy donors. V was clipped by 9 bases and J by 1 base, with 12 bases between them. The CDR3 spans 14 residues. Germline values: CDR1 MNHEY, CDR2 SMNVEV (reference sequence). Method: immunoSEQ multiplex PCR; TCRdb's copy keeps in-frame clones and lacks some. This table has approximately 230,000 clones, more than 85% appearing once. This clone has more than one count but fewer than ten. The antigen remains undetermined. The approximately 130-subject validation cohort, separate from the approximately 670-subject first cohort, included the donors. General study points: A later analysis found first-cohort TCR clusters tended to co-occur in the 120 validation repertoires.

Sequencing input: PBMCs. The chain recombines TRBV27 with TRBJ2-2, with D maybe TRBD2 (5 bases). The source of this sequence is a young man in good health and CMV-seropositive. The CDR3 DNA is TGTGCCAGTCAGGACGGGGTGAACACCGGGGAGCTGTTTTTT. Its protein is CASQDGVNTGELFF.